These 10 T cell receptor beta chains came from one sample sequenced in a study of beta chain features in type 1 diabetes. The study reverse transcribed the entire isolated RNA, so it sequenced expressed TCRB transcripts. Profiled with immunoSEQ multiplex PCR; TCRdb holds only in-frame clones, not every one. This sample has 250,000 to 350,000 clones, with roughly 9.6% found just once. Input material: naive CD4+ T cells from blood. Receptors were obtained from a young woman in good health.

This clone was observed a single time. The rearrangement links TRBV5-1 to TRBJ2-7; tentatively, D is TRBD1 (6 bases). Trimming removed 4 bases from V and 0 bases from J, with 20 bases in between. CDR3 size: 17 residues. Per germline, CDR1 SGHRS and CDR2 YFSETQ. The DNA for the CDR3 is TGCGCCAGCAGCCCCTGGATCCCTGGGGGCTACTCCTACGAGCAGTACTTC. Translated, it gives CASSPWIPGGYSYEQYF.

This clone was found a few times. This chain joins TRBV5-6 and TRBJ2-1, with 10 bases identical to TRBD2. The CDR3 is made up of 16 amino acids. The germline V gene encodes CDR1 SGHDT and CDR2 YYEEEE. V was pared by 4 bases and J by 4 bases, with 8 bases of the junction left unmatched. The CDR3 bases are TGTGCCAGCAGCCCCGTAGCGGGAGGAAGTTACAATGAGCAGTTCTTC. This encodes CASSPVAGGSYNEQFF.

This clone was picked up a small number of times. The J gene is TRBJ2-7, the V gene TRBV15; D ambiguous. Germline V lookup: CDR1 LNHNV, CDR2 YYDKDF (reference sequence). The V end was cut by 0 bases, the J end by 2 bases, with 14 bases between. The CDR3 is 16 amino acids. Here the CDR3 DNA reads TGTGCCACCAGCAGAGATATCGCAGAGAGCGCCTACGAGCAGTACTTC. Its protein product is CATSRDIAESAYEQYF.

This clone was found a few times. The same CDR3 also results from other DNA sequences found in this sample. The V and J genes are TRBV7-2 and TRBJ2-5; perhaps TRBD1 as D (5 bases). CDR3 length: 14 amino acids. Germline V CDR1 and CDR2: SGHTA, FQGNSA. V dropped 2 bases and J dropped 4 bases, with 11 bases sitting between them. The CDR3 nucleotides are TGTGCCAGCAGCTTATCAGGGTCGGGAGAGACCCAGTACTTC. Protein product: CASSLSGSGETQYF.

This chain connects TRBV18 to TRBJ2-3, with TRBD1 identical over 10 bases. Germline values: CDR1 KGHSH, CDR2 LQKENI. J gave up 1 base and V 5 bases, and 6 bases lay outside the gene matches. The CDR3 consists of 16 residues. The CDR3 sequence is CASSSSGTGGTDTQYF. The CDR3 DNA reads as TGTGCCAGCTCATCTTCCGGGACAGGGGGCACAGATACGCAGTATTTT.

This sequence joins TRBV7-3 and TRBJ1-2; TRBD1 matches at 7 bases. The CDR3 contains 15 residues. The germline CDR1 and CDR2 sequences are SGHTA and FQGTGA. Germline trimming cut 5 bases from V and 3 bases from J; bases unmatched to any gene: 9. This CDR3 is CASSPQTGLDYGYTF. DNA of the CDR3: TGTGCCAGCAGCCCCCAGACAGGGCTCGACTATGGCTACACCTTC. Full variable domain (outside the CDR3, taken from reference TRBV7-3 and TRBJ1-2): GAGVSQTPSNKVTEKGKYVELRCDPISGHTALYWYRQSLGQGPEFLIYFQGTGAADDSGLPNDRFFAVRPEGSVSTLKIQRTERGDSAVYLCASSPQTGLDYGYTFGSGTRLTVV.

The chain has TRBV2 and TRBJ2-2; D unclear. Germline CDR1 is SNHLY and CDR2 is FYNNEI. The V and J ends lost 4 bases and 1 base respectively, with 10 bases between them. CDR3 length equals 15 residues. For the CDR3, the DNA is TGTGCCAGCAGTGCTTATCTCGGGAACACCGGGGAGCTGTTTTTT. The encoded protein is CASSAYLGNTGELFF.

This clone was recorded a few times. The genes are TRBV7-9 and TRBJ2-1; 14 positions match TRBD2. CDR1 SEHNR and CDR2 FQNEAQ come from the germline V gene (reference sequence). Unmatched junction bases numbered 16, after V lost 6 bases and J lost 6 bases. CDR3 length: 19 amino acids. CDR3 residues: CASRSPGLAGEVPPNEQFF. The CDR3 DNA reads TGTGCCAGCAGATCCCCGGGACTAGCGGGAGAAGTCCCCCCCAATGAGCAGTTCTTC.

There are a few counts of this clone. One junction end does not reproduce the germline sequence, and a read error may be involved. This chain links TRBV5-1 with TRBJ2-3; 12 bases line up with TRBD2. This CDR3 has 15 residues. The V gene's germline CDR1 is SGHRS and CDR2 YFSETQ. The CDR3 nucleotides are TGCGCCAGCAGCCCTAGCGGGAGGGCCACAAATACGCAGTATTTT. Protein sequence: CASSPSGRATNTQYF.

V is TRBV6-1 and J is TRBJ2-5; the match to TRBD1 covers 8 bases. The trim removed 9 bases at V and 5 bases at J, leaving 8 bases unmatched. This CDR3 contains 13 residues. CDR1 and CDR2 from the germline V gene are MNHNS and SASEGT. The CDR3 loop is CARPTGVRETQYF. CDR3 nucleotides: TGTGCCAGACCGACAGGGGTCCGGGAGACCCAGTACTTC.